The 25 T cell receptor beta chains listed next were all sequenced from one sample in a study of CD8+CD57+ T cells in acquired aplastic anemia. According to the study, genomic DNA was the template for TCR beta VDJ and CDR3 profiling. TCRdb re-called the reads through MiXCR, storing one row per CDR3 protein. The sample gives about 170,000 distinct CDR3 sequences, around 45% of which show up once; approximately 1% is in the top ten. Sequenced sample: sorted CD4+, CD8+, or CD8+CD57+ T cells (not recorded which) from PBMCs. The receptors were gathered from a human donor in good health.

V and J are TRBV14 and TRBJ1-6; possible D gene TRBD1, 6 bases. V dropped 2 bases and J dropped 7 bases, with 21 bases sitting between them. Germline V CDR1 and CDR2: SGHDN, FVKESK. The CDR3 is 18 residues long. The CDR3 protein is CASSQSPSGGAGNSPLHF. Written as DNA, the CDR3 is TGTGCCAGCAGCCAATCACCTAGCGGGGGGGCTGGGAATTCACCCCTCCACTTT. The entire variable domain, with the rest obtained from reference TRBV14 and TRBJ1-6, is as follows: EAGVTQFPSHSVIEKGQTVTLRCDPISGHDNLYWYRRVMGKEIKFLLHFVKESKQDESGMPNNRFLAERTGGTYSTLKVQPAELEDSGVYFCASSQSPSGGAGNSPLHFGNGTRLTVT.

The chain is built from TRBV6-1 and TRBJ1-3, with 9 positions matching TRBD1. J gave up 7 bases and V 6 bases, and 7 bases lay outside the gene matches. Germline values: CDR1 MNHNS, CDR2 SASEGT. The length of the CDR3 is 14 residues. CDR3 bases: TGTGCCAGCAGCCCGGACAGGGGTAGGAACACCATATATTTT. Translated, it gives CASSPDRGRNTIYF.

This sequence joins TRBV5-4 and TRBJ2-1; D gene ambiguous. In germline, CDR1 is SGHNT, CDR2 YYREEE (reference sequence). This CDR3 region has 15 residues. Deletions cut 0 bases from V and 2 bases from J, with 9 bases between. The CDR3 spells CASSLEVGTYNEQFF. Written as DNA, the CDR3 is TGTGCCAGCAGCTTGGAGGTGGGAACCTACAATGAGCAGTTCTTC.

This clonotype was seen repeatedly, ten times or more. The CDR3 sequence is CASSAGNEQYF. CDR3 bases: TGTGCCAGCAGTGCAGGGAACGAGCAGTACTTC. This rearrangement joins TRBV2 to TRBJ2-7, with a tentative D call TRBD1 (5 bases). The CDR3 has 11 amino acids. The germline V gene has CDR1 SNHLY and CDR2 FYNNEI. V was pared by 4 bases and J by 5 bases, with 6 bases between.

The CDR3 region is CATSDSHQETQYF. CDR3 nucleotides: TGTGCCACCAGTGACAGCCACCAAGAGACCCAGTACTTC. The V call is TRBV24-1, the J call TRBJ2-5; no clear D. V lost 4 bases and J lost 0, with 5 bases in between. The CDR3 is 13 amino acids. Looked up from germline, CDR1 is KGHDR and CDR2 is SFDVKD.

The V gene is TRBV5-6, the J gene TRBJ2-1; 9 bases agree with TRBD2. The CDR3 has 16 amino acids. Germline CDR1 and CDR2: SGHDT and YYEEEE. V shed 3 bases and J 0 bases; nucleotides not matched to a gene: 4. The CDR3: CASSYPGLASYNEQFF. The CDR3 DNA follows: TGTGCCAGCAGCTATCCGGGACTAGCCTCCTACAATGAGCAGTTCTTC.

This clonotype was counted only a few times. The CDR3 here is CASSLVAGTSNEQFF. The CDR3 DNA sequence: TGTGCCAGCAGCTTAGTAGCGGGAACCTCCAATGAGCAGTTCTTC. The rearrangement joins TRBV11-2 to TRBJ2-1, with TRBD2 matching 8 bases. The CDR3 runs to 15 residues. Germline trimming cut 1 base from V and 6 bases from J; bases unmatched to any gene: 5. Germline assignment: CDR1 SGHAT and CDR2 FQNNGV. Full variable domain (rest looked up from reference TRBV11-2 and TRBJ2-1): EAGVAQSPRYKIIEKRQSVAFWCNPISGHATLYWYQQILGQGPKLLIQFQNNGVVDDSQLPKDRFSAERLKGVDSTLKIQPAKLEDSAVYLCASSLVAGTSNEQFFGPGTRLTVL.

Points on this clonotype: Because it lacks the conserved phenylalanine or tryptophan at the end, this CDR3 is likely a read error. CDR3 region: CASSLPGQGAGEQYL. In DNA form, the CDR3 reads TGTGCCAGCAGCTTGCCGGGACAGGGGGCTGGCGAGCAGTACCTC. The chain couples TRBV7-2 to TRBJ2-7; 12 bases map to TRBD1. The V segment lost 3 bases and the J segment 6 bases; nucleotides outside the gene matches: 6. The germline CDR1 and CDR2 sequences are SGHTA and FQGNSA. CDR3 length: 15 residues.

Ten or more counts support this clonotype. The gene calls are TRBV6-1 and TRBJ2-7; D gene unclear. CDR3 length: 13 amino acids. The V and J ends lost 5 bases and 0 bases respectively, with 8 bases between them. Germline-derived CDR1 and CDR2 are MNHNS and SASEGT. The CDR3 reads CASSPHDSYEQYF. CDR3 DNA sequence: TGTGCCAGCAGTCCTCATGACTCCTACGAGCAGTACTTC.

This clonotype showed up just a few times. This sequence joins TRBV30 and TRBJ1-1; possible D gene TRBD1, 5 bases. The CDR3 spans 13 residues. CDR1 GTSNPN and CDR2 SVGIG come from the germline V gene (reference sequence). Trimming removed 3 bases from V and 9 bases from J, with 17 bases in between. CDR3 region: CAWSGYRHPKAFF. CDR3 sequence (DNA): TGTGCCTGGAGCGGGTACAGGCATCCAAAAGCTTTCTTT. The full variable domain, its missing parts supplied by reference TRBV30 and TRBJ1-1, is SQTIHQWPATLVQPVGSPLSLECTVEGTSNPNLYWYRQAAGRGLQLLFYSVGIGQISSEVPQNLSASRPQDRQFILSSKKLLLSDSGFYLCAWSGYRHPKAFFGQGTRLTVV.

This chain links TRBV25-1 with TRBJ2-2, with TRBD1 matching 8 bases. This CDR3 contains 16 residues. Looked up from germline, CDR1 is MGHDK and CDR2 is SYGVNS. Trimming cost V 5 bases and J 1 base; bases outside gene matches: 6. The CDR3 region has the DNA TGTGCCAGCAGTCCTGGACAGGGATGGAACACCGGGGAGCTGTTTTTT. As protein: CASSPGQGWNTGELFF.

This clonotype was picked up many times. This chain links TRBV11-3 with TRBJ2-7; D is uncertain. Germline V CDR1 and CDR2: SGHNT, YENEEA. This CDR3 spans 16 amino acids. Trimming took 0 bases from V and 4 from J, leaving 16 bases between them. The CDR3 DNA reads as TGTGCCAGCAGCTTAGATCTGGGCCGCCTAGAGTACGAGCAGTACTTC. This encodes CASSLDLGRLEYEQYF.

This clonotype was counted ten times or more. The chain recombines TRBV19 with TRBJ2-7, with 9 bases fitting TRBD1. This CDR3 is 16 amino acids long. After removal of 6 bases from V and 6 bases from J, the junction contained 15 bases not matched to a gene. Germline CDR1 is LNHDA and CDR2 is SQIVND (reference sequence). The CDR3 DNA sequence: TGTGCCAGTAGCGATTTCCGGGACAGGGTAATGGGCGAGCAGTACTTC. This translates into CASSDFRDRVMGEQYF.

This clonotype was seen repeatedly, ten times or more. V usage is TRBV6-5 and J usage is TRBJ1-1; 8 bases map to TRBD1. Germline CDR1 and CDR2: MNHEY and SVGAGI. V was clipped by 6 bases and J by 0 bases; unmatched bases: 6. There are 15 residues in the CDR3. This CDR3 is CASSNRGKVNTEAFF. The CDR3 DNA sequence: TGTGCCAGCAGCAACAGGGGGAAGGTGAACACTGAAGCTTTCTTT.

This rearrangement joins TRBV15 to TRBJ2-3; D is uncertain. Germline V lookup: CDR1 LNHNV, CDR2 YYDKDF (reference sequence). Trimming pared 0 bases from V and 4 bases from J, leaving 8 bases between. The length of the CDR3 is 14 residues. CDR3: CATSRDVGADTQYF. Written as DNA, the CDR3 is TGTGCCACCAGCAGAGATGTTGGGGCAGATACGCAGTATTTT.

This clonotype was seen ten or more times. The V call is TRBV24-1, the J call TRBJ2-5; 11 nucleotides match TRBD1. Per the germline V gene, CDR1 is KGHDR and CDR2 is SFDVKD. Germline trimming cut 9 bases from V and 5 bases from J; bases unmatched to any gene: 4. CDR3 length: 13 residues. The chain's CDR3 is CATGQGARETQYF. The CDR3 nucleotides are TGTGCCACCGGACAGGGGGCGCGTGAGACCCAGTACTTC.

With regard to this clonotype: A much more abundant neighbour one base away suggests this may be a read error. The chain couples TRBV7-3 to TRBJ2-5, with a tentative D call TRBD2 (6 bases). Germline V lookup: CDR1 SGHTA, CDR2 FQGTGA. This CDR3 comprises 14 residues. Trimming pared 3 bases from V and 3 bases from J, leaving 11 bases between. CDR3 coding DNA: TGTGCCAGCAGCTTTGGGGGGACCGAAGAGACCCAGTACTTC. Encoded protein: CASSFGGTEETQYF.

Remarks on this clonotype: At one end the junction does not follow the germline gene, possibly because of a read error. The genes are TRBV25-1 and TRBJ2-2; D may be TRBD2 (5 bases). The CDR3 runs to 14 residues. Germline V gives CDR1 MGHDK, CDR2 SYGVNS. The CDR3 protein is CASSGLGNTGKLFF. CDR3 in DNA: TGTGCCAGCAGTGGCCTGGGAAACACCGGGAAGCTGTTTTTT. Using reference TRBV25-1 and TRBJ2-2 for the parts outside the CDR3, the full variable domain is EADIYQTPRYLVIGTGKKITLECSQTMGHDKMYWYQQDPGMELHLIHYSYGVNSTEKGDLSSESTVSRIRTEHFPLTLESARPSHTSQYLCASSGLGNTGKLFFGEGSRLTVL.

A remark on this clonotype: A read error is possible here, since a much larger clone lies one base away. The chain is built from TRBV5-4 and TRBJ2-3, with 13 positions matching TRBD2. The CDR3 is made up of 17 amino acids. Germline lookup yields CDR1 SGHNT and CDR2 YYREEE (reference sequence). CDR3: CASGLASTSGGADTQYF. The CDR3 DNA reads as TGTGCCAGCGGCTTGGCCAGTACTAGCGGGGGGGCAGATACGCAGTATTTT.

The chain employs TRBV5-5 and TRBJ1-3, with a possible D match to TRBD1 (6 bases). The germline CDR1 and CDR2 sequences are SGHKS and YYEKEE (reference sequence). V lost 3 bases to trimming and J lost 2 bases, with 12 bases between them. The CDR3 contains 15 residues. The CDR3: CASSSGGGPGNTIYF. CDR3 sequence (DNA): TGTGCCAGCAGCTCCGGGGGGGGCCCTGGAAACACCATATATTTT.

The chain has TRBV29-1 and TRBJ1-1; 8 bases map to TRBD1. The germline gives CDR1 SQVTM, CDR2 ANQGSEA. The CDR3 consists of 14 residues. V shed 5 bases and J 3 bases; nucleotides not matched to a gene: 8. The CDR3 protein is CSVQPTGVDTEAFF. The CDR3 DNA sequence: TGCAGCGTTCAACCGACAGGGGTGGACACTGAAGCTTTCTTT.

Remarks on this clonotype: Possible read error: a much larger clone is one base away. The CDR3 bases are TGTGCCAGCAGCATAGACAGGGCCAACTATGGCTACACCTTC. This gives the protein CASSIDRANYGYTF. The V call is TRBV7-4, the J call TRBJ1-2; TRBD1 matches at 7 bases. The CDR3 is made up of 14 amino acids. Unmatched junction bases numbered 5, after V lost 5 bases and J lost 2 bases. CDR1 is SGHVT and CDR2 is SQSDAQ in the germline V gene.

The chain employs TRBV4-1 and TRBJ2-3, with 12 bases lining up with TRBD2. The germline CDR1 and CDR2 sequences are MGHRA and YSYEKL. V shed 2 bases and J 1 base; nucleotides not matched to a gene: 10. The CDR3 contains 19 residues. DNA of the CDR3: TGCGCCAGCAGCCAACGGGCTAGCGGGGGGGCCTACGGCACAGATACGCAGTATTTT. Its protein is CASSQRASGGAYGTDTQYF.

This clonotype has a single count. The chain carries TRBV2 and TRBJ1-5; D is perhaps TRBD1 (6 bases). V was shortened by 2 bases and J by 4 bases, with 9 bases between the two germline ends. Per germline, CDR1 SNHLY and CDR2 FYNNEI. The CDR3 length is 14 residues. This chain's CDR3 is CASSERQVNQPQHF. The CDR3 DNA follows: TGTGCCAGCAGTGAAAGACAGGTTAATCAGCCCCAGCATTTT.

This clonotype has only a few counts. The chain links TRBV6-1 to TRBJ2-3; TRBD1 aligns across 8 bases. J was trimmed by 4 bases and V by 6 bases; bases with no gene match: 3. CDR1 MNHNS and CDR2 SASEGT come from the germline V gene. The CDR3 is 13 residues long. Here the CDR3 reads CASSGQGPDTQYF. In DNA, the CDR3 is TGTGCCAGCAGCGGACAGGGCCCAGATACGCAGTATTTT.